This passage covers 27 T cell receptor beta chains from one sample sequenced in a study of blood T cell repertoires in COVID-19. Clones were read by immunoSEQ multiplex PCR, and TCRdb kept only the in-frame ones, dropping some. The sample shows approximately 200,000 clones, 88% of them seen only once. What was sequenced was peripheral blood. The receptor set was obtained from a man between 65 and 80 years old with acute or convalescent COVID-19.

This clone was counted a few times. The chain joins TRBV27 to TRBJ2-1, with 13 bases matching TRBD2. The V and J ends lost 4 bases and 2 bases, in that order; junction bases with no gene match: 2. The CDR3 consists of 16 residues. CDR1 is MNHEY and CDR2 is SMNVEV in the germline V gene (reference sequence). The CDR3 DNA reads TGTGCCAGCAGTTGGGGACTAGCGGGGACCTACAATGAGCAGTTCTTC. It is translated as CASSWGLAGTYNEQFF.

The V gene is TRBV6-1, the J gene TRBJ1-5; D uncertain. The length of the CDR3 is 14 residues. With 0 bases removed from V and 2 bases from J, the gap between germline ends came to 5 bases. CDR1 and CDR2 (germline): MNHNS, SASEGT. CDR3 nucleotides: TGTGCCAGCAGTGAAGCCACAGGCAATCAGCCCCAGCATTTT. Encoded protein: CASSEATGNQPQHF.

This chain connects TRBV28 to TRBJ2-1; 11 bases match TRBD2. The germline V gene has CDR1 MDHEN and CDR2 SYDVKM. CDR3 length: 16 amino acids. The V gene end was trimmed by 5 bases and the J gene end by 0 bases; junction bases not matched to a gene: 3. The CDR3 coding sequence is TGTGCCAGCAGTGGGACTAGCGGTAACTCCTACAATGAGCAGTTCTTC. Encoded protein: CASSGTSGNSYNEQFF.

The chain joins TRBV11-3 to TRBJ2-2; TRBD1 matches at 11 bases. V trimming: 5 bases; J trimming: 5 bases; junction bases outside the gene matches: 7. CDR3 length: 16 residues. Germline CDR1 and CDR2: SGHNT and YENEEA. The CDR3 is CASSRTGGAGTGELFF. The CDR3 DNA reads TGTGCCAGCAGCCGGACAGGGGGCGCGGGGACCGGGGAGCTGTTTTTT. Filled out from reference TRBV11-3 and TRBJ2-2, the complete variable domain reads EAGVVQSPRYKIIEKKQPVAFWCNPISGHNTLYWYLQNLGQGPELLIRYENEEAVDDSQLPKDRFSAERLKGVDSTLKIQPAELGDSAVYLCASSRTGGAGTGELFFGEGSRLTVL.

The genes are TRBV25-1 and TRBJ1-2; D is unclear. Germline assignment: CDR1 MGHDK and CDR2 SYGVNS. The CDR3 has 15 amino acids. Trimming cost V 4 bases and J 0 bases, with 12 bases left between them. CDR3 coding DNA: TGTGCCAGCAGTGGACACCGGATTTCTAACTATGGCTACACCTTC. This encodes CASSGHRISNYGYTF.

The V gene is TRBV19, the J gene TRBJ1-5, with D hard to call. This CDR3 spans 14 amino acids. Germline V CDR1 and CDR2: LNHDA, SQIVND (reference sequence). Trimming removed 7 bases at V and 0 bases at J, with 10 bases between. This CDR3 is CASKEVYSNQPQHF. CDR3 coding DNA: TGTGCCAGTAAAGAGGTGTATAGCAATCAGCCCCAGCATTTT. Using reference TRBV19 and TRBJ1-5 for the parts outside the CDR3, the full variable domain is DGGITQSPKYLFRKEGQNVTLSCEQNLNHDAMYWYRQDPGQGLRLIYYSQIVNDFQKGDIAEGYSVSREKKESFPLTVTSAQKNPTAFYLCASKEVYSNQPQHFGDGTRLSIL.

The rearrangement links TRBV5-5 to TRBJ1-5; TRBD1 aligns across 8 bases. Germline V lookup: CDR1 SGHKS, CDR2 YYEKEE (reference sequence). V lost 5 bases, J lost 1 base, and 5 bases stayed unmatched. This CDR3 spans 15 amino acids. The CDR3: CASSRQGRSNQPQHF. DNA for the CDR3: TGTGCCAGCAGTAGACAGGGGAGGAGCAATCAGCCCCAGCATTTT.

The chain links TRBV4-3 to TRBJ2-1; D is perhaps TRBD1 (5 bases). CDR1 and CDR2 (germline): LGHNA, YSLEER. This CDR3 is built from 12 residues. Trimming removed 0 bases at V and 10 bases at J, with 7 bases between. CDR3 sequence: CASSQDRGEQFF. The CDR3 DNA is TGCGCCAGCAGCCAAGATAGGGGAGAGCAGTTCTTC.

CDR3 coding DNA: TGTGCCAGCAGTGAACAGGGATCGGGCACAGATACGCAGTATTTT. This encodes CASSEQGSGTDTQYF. The rearrangement links TRBV2 to TRBJ2-3; TRBD1 might be the D (5 bases). This CDR3 has 15 residues. Germline CDR1 SNHLY, CDR2 FYNNEI. Trimming took 2 bases from V and 1 from J, leaving 10 bases between them.

This chain joins TRBV29-1 and TRBJ1-1; D remains ambiguous. Germline assignment: CDR1 SQVTM and CDR2 ANQGSEA. The V and J ends lost 6 bases and 6 bases respectively, with 11 bases between them. This CDR3 has 11 amino acids. CDR3 sequence reads: CSVRQSPEAFF. CDR3 DNA sequence: TGCAGCGTAAGACAATCTCCTGAAGCTTTCTTT.

This rearrangement joins TRBV28 to TRBJ2-7; perhaps TRBD2 as D (6 bases). The CDR3 is made up of 12 amino acids. Trimming removed 8 bases from V and 6 bases from J, with 14 bases in between. Germline CDR1 and CDR2: MDHEN and SYDVKM. The CDR3 spells CASGRLGGEQYF. The CDR3 coding sequence is TGTGCCAGCGGACGACTAGGAGGCGAGCAGTACTTC. The whole variable domain, filled in from reference TRBV28 and TRBJ2-7, reads DVKVTQSSRYLVKRTGEKVFLECVQDMDHENMFWYRQDPGLGLRLIYFSYDVKMKEKGDIPEGYSVSREKKERFSLILESASTNQTSMYLCASGRLGGEQYFGPGTRLTVT.

DNA of the CDR3: TGTGCCAGCAGCTTGGAGAGCTATGGCTACACCTTC. This translates into CASSLESYGYTF. The chain employs TRBV5-4 and TRBJ1-2; D unresolved. V lost 0 bases and J 4 bases, leaving 4 bases between the germline ends. The CDR3 is made up of 12 amino acids. Germline CDR1 reads SGHNT; CDR2 reads YYREEE (reference sequence).

The chain uses TRBV3-1 (or the pseudogene TRBV3-2) and TRBJ1-2; D gene uncertain. The CDR3 spans 15 residues. Trimming stripped 4 bases from V and 2 bases from J, with 14 bases between. Germline loops: CDR1 LGHDT, CDR2 YNNKEL (reference sequence). The CDR3 DNA sequence: TGTGCCAGCAGCCTATCTAGCGGCAGAAACTATGGCTACACCTTC. Its translation is CASSLSSGRNYGYTF.

This sequence joins TRBV28 and TRBJ1-1; TRBD1 aligns across 8 bases. J was trimmed by 9 bases and V by 6 bases; bases with no gene match: 6. Per the germline V gene, CDR1 is MDHEN and CDR2 is SYDVKM. The CDR3 contains 12 residues. DNA of the CDR3: TGTGCCAGCAGGACGGACAGGGTGAAAGCTTTCTTT. Protein sequence: CASRTDRVKAFF.

This clone was counted a single time. This chain joins TRBV7-9 and TRBJ1-4; TRBD1 matches at 7 bases. With V trimmed by 2 bases and J by 5 bases, 5 bases remained unmatched. Germline CDR1 is SEHNR and CDR2 is FQNEAQ (reference sequence). The CDR3 runs to 15 residues. The DNA for the CDR3 is TGTGCCAGCAGCTTATCCCTCAGGGGGAATGAAAAACTGTTTTTT. Translating gives CASSLSLRGNEKLFF.

V usage is TRBV15 and J usage is TRBJ1-1; no definite D call. Per germline, CDR1 LNHNV and CDR2 YYDKDF (reference sequence). The length of the CDR3 is 15 residues. V dropped 1 base and J dropped 0 bases, with 9 bases sitting between them. CDR3 sequence reads: CATSRGGGMNTEAFF. For the CDR3, the DNA is TGTGCCACCAGCAGAGGAGGTGGTATGAACACTGAAGCTTTCTTT.

The rearrangement joins TRBV7-9 to TRBJ1-4, with D hard to call. The CDR3 covers 15 residues. Germline values: CDR1 SEHNR, CDR2 FQNEAQ (reference sequence). V shed 5 bases and J shed 0 bases, with 10 bases lying between them. The CDR3 coding sequence is TGTGCCAGCAGCACAGAGAGAGCAACTAATGAAAAACTGTTTTTT. Translated: CASSTERATNEKLFF. The full variable domain, rest sourced from reference TRBV7-9 and TRBJ1-4, is DTGVSQNPRHKITKRGQNVTFRCDPISEHNRLYWYRQTLGQGPEFLTYFQNEAQLEKSRLLSDRFSAERPKGSFSTLEIQRTEQGDSAMYLCASSTERATNEKLFFGSGTQLSVL.

The rearrangement joins TRBV14 to TRBJ1-3, with 9 bases fitting TRBD1. The germline V gene encodes CDR1 SGHDN and CDR2 FVKESK. CDR3 length equals 16 residues. Trimming removed 4 bases from V and 2 bases from J; junction bases left unmatched: 6. Here the CDR3 reads CASSLTQGAPGNTIYF. In DNA, the CDR3 is TGTGCCAGCAGCCTTACACAGGGGGCGCCTGGAAACACCATATATTTT.

Only one count was recorded for this clone. The chain carries TRBV2 and TRBJ2-4; weak D call: TRBD1 (6 bases). Germline V gene data show CDR1 as SNHLY and CDR2 as FYNNEI. The CDR3 loop spans 14 amino acids. V shed 11 bases and J shed 1 base, with 15 bases lying between them. The CDR3 is CASTQGNAKNIQYF. DNA for the CDR3: TGTGCCTCAACCCAGGGGAACGCCAAAAACATTCAGTACTTC.

The V gene is TRBV9, the J gene TRBJ2-2; 7 nucleotides line up with TRBD1. Germline V gene data show CDR1 as SGDLS and CDR2 as YYNGEE. This CDR3 spans 17 amino acids. Trimming cost V 1 base and J 0 bases; bases outside gene matches: 6. The CDR3 DNA reads TGTGCCAGCAGCGTAAGGAAGGACAGGCCGAACACCGGGGAGCTGTTTTTT. Its protein is CASSVRKDRPNTGELFF.

The chain has TRBV9 and TRBJ1-1, with 7 positions matching TRBD1. The CDR3 loop spans 16 amino acids. After removal of 4 bases from V and 2 bases from J, the junction contained 11 bases not matched to a gene. The germline gives CDR1 SGDLS, CDR2 YYNGEE. CDR3 region: CASSPRDSLPNTEAFF. The CDR3 nucleotides read TGTGCCAGCAGCCCCCGGGACAGCCTTCCTAACACTGAAGCTTTCTTT.

To note about this clone: The sample holds other DNA sequences that translate to the same CDR3. J is TRBJ2-2 and V is TRBV5-1; D is unclear. Germline CDR1 and CDR2: SGHRS and YFSETQ. The CDR3 is 15 amino acids. Trimming left V 4 bases short and J 0 bases short, with 10 bases between. The CDR3 DNA sequence: TGCGCCAGCAGCCTTTCTAGAGCGAACACCGGGGAGCTGTTTTTT. Translating gives CASSLSRANTGELFF.

The chain combines TRBV19 with TRBJ2-2; 11 bases are a match to TRBD2. The CDR3 is 15 residues long. Losses at the gene ends were 11 bases for V and 0 bases for J; bases not matched to a gene: 5. CDR1 is LNHDA and CDR2 is SQIVND in the germline V gene (reference sequence). This CDR3 is CASGTSGSNTGELFF. DNA for the CDR3: TGTGCCTCCGGGACTAGCGGCTCGAACACCGGGGAGCTGTTTTTT. The full variable domain, rest sourced from reference TRBV19 and TRBJ2-2, is DGGITQSPKYLFRKEGQNVTLSCEQNLNHDAMYWYRQDPGQGLRLIYYSQIVNDFQKGDIAEGYSVSREKKESFPLTVTSAQKNPTAFYLCASGTSGSNTGELFFGEGSRLTVL.

The rearrangement links TRBV29-1 to TRBJ2-1; D is undetermined. The CDR3 extends over 12 amino acids. Deletions cut 4 bases from V and 12 bases from J, with 16 bases between. CDR1 and CDR2 from the germline V gene are SQVTM and ANQGSEA. CDR3 sequence: CSVGGIAVGQFF. Here the CDR3 DNA reads TGCAGCGTTGGAGGAATTGCAGTGGGGCAGTTCTTC.

The chain combines TRBV20-1 with TRBJ2-1, with D tentatively TRBD2 (6 bases). The CDR3 has 11 amino acids. The germline V gene has CDR1 DFQATT and CDR2 SNEGSKA (reference sequence). The ends were cut back, 6 bases at V and 10 bases at J, with 13 bases in the middle. CDR3 coding DNA: TGCAGTGCCCTCGCCGGACTAGAGCAGTTCTTC. This gives the protein CSALAGLEQFF.

CDR3 sequence (DNA): TGTGCCAGCAGCCTCAATAGCGGGCGCACAGATACGCAGTATTTT. It codes for CASSLNSGRTDTQYF. This rearrangement joins TRBV7-3 to TRBJ2-3; TRBD2 matches 7 bases. The CDR3 sequence is 15 residues long. The V segment lost 5 bases and the J segment 1 base; nucleotides outside the gene matches: 6. The V gene's germline CDR1 is SGHTA and CDR2 FQGTGA.

V gene TRBV25-1 combines with J gene TRBJ1-2; D perhaps matches TRBD1 (6 bases). The length of the CDR3 is 17 residues. V was shortened by 3 bases and J by 4 bases, with 21 bases between the two germline ends. CDR1 is MGHDK, CDR2 SYGVNS, per germline. The CDR3 DNA sequence: TGTGCCAGCAGTGACGAATCGACAGGCCCCAGAGGCTATGGCTACACCTTC. Encoded protein: CASSDESTGPRGYGYTF.